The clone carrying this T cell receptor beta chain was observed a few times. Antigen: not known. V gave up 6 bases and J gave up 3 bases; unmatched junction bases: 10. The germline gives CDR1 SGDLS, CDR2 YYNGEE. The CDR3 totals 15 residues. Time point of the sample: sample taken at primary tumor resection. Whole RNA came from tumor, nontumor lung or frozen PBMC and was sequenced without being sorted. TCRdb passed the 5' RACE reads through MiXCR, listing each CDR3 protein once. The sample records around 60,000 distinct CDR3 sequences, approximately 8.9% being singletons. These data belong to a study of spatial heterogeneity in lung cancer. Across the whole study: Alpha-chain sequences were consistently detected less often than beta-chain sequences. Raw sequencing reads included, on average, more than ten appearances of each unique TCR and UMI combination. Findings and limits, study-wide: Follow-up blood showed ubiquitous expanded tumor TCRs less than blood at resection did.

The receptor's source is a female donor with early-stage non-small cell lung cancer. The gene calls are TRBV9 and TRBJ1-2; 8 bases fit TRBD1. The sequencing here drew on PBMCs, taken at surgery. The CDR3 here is CASTVGQGGDYGYTF. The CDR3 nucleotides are TGTGCCAGCACCGTCGGACAGGGTGGGGACTATGGCTACACCTTC.